This TCR beta chain originates from a study of naive and memory T cell subsets. General study points: In CD4 and CD8 cells, diversity dropped from naive through EMRA. Especially in CD8 cells, naive repertoires contained a few larger clonotypes, possibly CD45RA-re-expressing memory cells.

Separate alpha and beta amplification began at the second PCR step. Cells stained for CD3, CD4, CD8, CD45RA, CD27 and viability were sorted into four CD45RA/CD27 subsets. Germline trimming cut 9 bases from V and 2 bases from J; bases unmatched to any gene: 9. CDR1 and CDR2 (germline): MDHEN, SYDVKM. CDR3 length: 14 residues. The count of this clonotype is one. Its antigen is still unknown. Both TRBC1 and TRBC2 were covered by a beta constant-region primer of two equimolar oligonucleotides. Ligated cDNA was amplified by four rounds of PCR with nested alpha and beta constant-region primers and SP2. A 12-nucleotide UMI and the SP2 primer were added to the cDNA 3' end by oligonucleotide ligation. TCRdb analysed the UMI-ligation and nested PCR reads with MiXCR anew, one entry per CDR3 protein. The table has 150,000 or so distinct CDR3 sequences, roughly 23% seen once; the top ten hold around 0.11%.

The specimen was naive CD4+ T cells from blood. V and J are TRBV28 and TRBJ1-1; 7 bases map to TRBD1. The source of this sequence is a human donor in good health. CDR3 in DNA: TGTGCCAGTGTCAACAGGGGTATCAACACTGAAGCTTTCTTT. It specifies CASVNRGINTEAFF.